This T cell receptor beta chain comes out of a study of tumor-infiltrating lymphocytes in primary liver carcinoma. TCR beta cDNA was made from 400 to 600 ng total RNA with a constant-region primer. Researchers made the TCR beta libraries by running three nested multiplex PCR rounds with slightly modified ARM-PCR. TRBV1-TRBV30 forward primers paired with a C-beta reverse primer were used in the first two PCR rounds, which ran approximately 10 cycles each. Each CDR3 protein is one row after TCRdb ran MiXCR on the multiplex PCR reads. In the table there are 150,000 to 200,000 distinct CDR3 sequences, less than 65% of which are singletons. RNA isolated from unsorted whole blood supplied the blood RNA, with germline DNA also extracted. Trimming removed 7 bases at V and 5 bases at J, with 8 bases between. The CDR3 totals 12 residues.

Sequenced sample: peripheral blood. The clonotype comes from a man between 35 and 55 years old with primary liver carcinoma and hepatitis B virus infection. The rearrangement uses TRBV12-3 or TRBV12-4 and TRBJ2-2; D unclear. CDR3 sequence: CASKWRTGELFF. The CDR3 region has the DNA TGTGCCAGCAAATGGCGAACCGGGGAGCTGTTTTTT.